This is a list of T cell receptor beta chains from one sample in a study of blood T cell repertoires in COVID-19. TCRdb keeps only in-frame clones here, not all; method: immunoSEQ multiplex PCR. The repertoire holds under 200,000 clones, with 70% to 80% as singletons. Specimen: peripheral blood. The receptors here all came from a woman aged 55-70 years with COVID-19, enrolled during active disease. Both conserved end residues are part of each CDR3. D genes are given only for firm matches. Size values are once, few and many counts, or a class for expanded clones, and some rows have none.

J gene | clone size | D gene | V gene | CDR3 length | CDR3 protein | CDR3 DNA
TRBJ2-1 | . | TRBD2 | TRBV5-1 | 15 | CASSSLPGGDLEQFF | TGCGCCAGCAGCTCCCTACCGGGGGGGGATCTTGAGCAGTTCTTC
TRBJ1-1 | many | . | TRBV10-2 | 13 | CASSEVAPFEAFF | TGCGCCAGCAGTGAGGTAGCTCCTTTTGAAGCTTTCTTT
TRBJ2-2 | . | . | TRBV6-5 | 12 | CASRELRGELFF | TGTGCCAGCAGAGAGCTTAGAGGGGAGCTGTTTTTT
TRBJ1-4 | . | . | TRBV28 | 16 | CASSPGGGATNEKLFF | TGTGCCAGCAGCCCGGGGGGTGGGGCAACTAATGAAAAACTGTTTTTT
TRBJ2-5 | few | TRBD1 | TRBV5-5 | 15 | CASSSPGTGQETQYF | TGTGCCAGCAGCTCCCCCGGGACAGGACAAGAGACCCAGTACTTC
TRBJ2-2 | few | . | TRBV24-1 | 16 | CATSEQGPVNTGELFF | TGTGCCACCAGTGAACAGGGCCCGGTCAACACCGGGGAGCTGTTTTTT
TRBJ2-7 | . | TRBD1 | TRBV5-1 | 15 | CASSEGTGISYEQYF | TGCGCCAGCAGCGAAGGGACAGGGATCTCCTACGAGCAGTACTTC
TRBJ1-2 | . | TRBD1 | TRBV3-1/TRBV3-2 | 13 | CASSLDRERGYTF | TGTGCCAGCAGCCTTGACAGGGAGAGAGGCTACACCTTC
TRBJ2-1 | . | TRBD2 | TRBV2 | 15 | CASRASGGLYNEQFF | TGTGCCAGCAGGGCTAGCGGGGGCCTATACAATGAGCAGTTCTTC
TRBJ2-1 | . | TRBD2 | TRBV7-3 | 15 | CASSEGLAGKNEQFF | TGTGCCAGCAGCGAGGGACTAGCGGGGAAAAATGAGCAGTTCTTC
TRBJ2-1 | . | TRBD1 | TRBV10-3 | 15 | CAISGDRGFGNEQFF | TGTGCCATCAGTGGGGACAGGGGGTTTGGTAATGAGCAGTTCTTC
TRBJ2-1 | . | TRBD2 | TRBV6-2/TRBV6-3 | 15 | CASSLVAGGGNEQFF | TGTGCCAGCAGTTTAGTAGCGGGAGGAGGAAATGAGCAGTTCTTC
TRBJ2-5 | . | TRBD2 | TRBV5-1 | 17 | CASSRWGTSGFQETQYF | TGCGCCAGCAGTCGATGGGGGACTAGCGGATTCCAAGAGACCCAGTACTTC
TRBJ2-1 | . | . | TRBV27 | 13 | CASSLGPGGEQFF | TGTGCCAGCAGTCTCGGTCCCGGAGGTGAGCAGTTCTTC
TRBJ1-2 | . | TRBD1 | TRBV30 | 14 | CAWIGQGVHYGYTF | TGTGCCTGGATAGGACAGGGTGTGCACTATGGCTACACCTTC
TRBJ2-2 | once | TRBD1 | TRBV6-5 | 15 | CASSYDWTGTGELFF | TGTGCCAGCAGTTACGACTGGACAGGTACCGGGGAGCTGTTTTTT
TRBJ1-6 | . | . | TRBV18 | 14 | CASSAIESNSPLHF | TGTGCCAGCTCAGCCATTGAGTCCAATTCACCCCTCCACTTT
TRBJ2-2 | . | TRBD1 | TRBV13 | 15 | CASSPGTGNTGELFF | TGTGCCAGCAGCCCCGGGACAGGGAACACCGGGGAGCTGTTTTTT
TRBJ1-4 | . | TRBD1 | TRBV6-5 | 13 | CASKRQGAEKLFF | TGTGCCAGCAAACGACAGGGGGCTGAAAAACTGTTTTTT
TRBJ2-3 | . | TRBD1 | TRBV7-3 | 15 | CASSSGQGDTDTQYF | TGTGCCAGCAGCTCGGGACAGGGAGACACAGATACGCAGTATTTT
TRBJ1-1 | . | . | TRBV18 | 17 | CASSPRGGAEPNTEAFF | TGTGCCAGCTCACCACGCGGGGGCGCGGAGCCAAACACTGAAGCTTTCTTT
TRBJ2-2 | . | . | TRBV13 | 15 | CASSLGTKPTGELFF | TGTGCCAGCAGCTTAGGGACTAAACCAACCGGGGAGCTGTTTTTT
TRBJ2-3 | once | . | TRBV7-9 | 11 | CASSFSDTQYF | TGTGCCAGCAGTTTCTCAGATACGCAGTATTTT
TRBJ1-5 | . | . | TRBV6-5 | 14 | CASRNPTEGQPQHF | TGTGCCAGCAGGAATCCGACAGAAGGGCAGCCCCAGCATTTT
TRBJ1-6 | . | TRBD1 | TRBV28 | 16 | CASSSSGGRYNSPLHF | TGTGCCAGCAGTTCCTCAGGGGGCCGGTATAATTCACCCCTCCACTTT
TRBJ1-5 | . | TRBD1 | TRBV10-3 | 13 | CATQGESNQPQHF | TGTGCCACTCAGGGGGAAAGCAATCAGCCCCAGCATTTT
TRBJ2-5 | . | TRBD1 | TRBV28 | 13 | CASSLQGVETQYF | TGTGCCAGCAGTCTACAGGGGGTAGAGACCCAGTACTTC
TRBJ2-1 | once | . | TRBV10-3 | 13 | CATLGDWQDEQFF | TGTGCCACCCTCGGGGACTGGCAGGATGAGCAGTTCTTC
TRBJ1-3 | . | . | TRBV10-3 | 13 | CAITQNLGDTIYF | TGTGCCATCACACAGAACTTGGGAGACACCATATATTTT
TRBJ2-4 | . | . | TRBV21-1 | 19 | CASSTGLAGAPLAKNIQYF | TGTGCCAGCAGCACTGGACTAGCGGGAGCCCCCTTAGCCAAAAACATTCAGTACTTC
TRBJ1-2 | . | . | TRBV28 | 13 | CASSPYGNYGYTF | TGTGCCAGCAGTCCCTACGGGAACTATGGCTACACCTTC
TRBJ2-1 | . | . | TRBV7-6 | 16 | CASSLALGASYNEQFF | TGTGCCAGCAGCTTAGCGCTTGGGGCCTCCTACAATGAGCAGTTCTTC
TRBJ2-3 | . | . | TRBV5-5 | 14 | CASSPPTGTDTQYF | TGTGCCAGCAGCCCCCCAACAGGCACAGATACGCAGTATTTT
TRBJ2-7 | . | TRBD1 | TRBV11-2 | 14 | CASSGTGVSYEQYF | TGTGCCAGCAGCGGGACAGGGGTTTCCTACGAGCAGTACTTC
TRBJ2-1 | . | TRBD2 | TRBV4-3 | 16 | CASSQDTSSGYNEQFF | TGCGCCAGCAGCCAAGATACGTCTAGCGGCTACAATGAGCAGTTCTTC
TRBJ1-1 | once | . | TRBV7-9 | 13 | CASSLGAGREAFF | TGTGCCAGCAGCTTAGGGGCGGGTAGGGAAGCTTTCTTT
TRBJ1-2 | . | . | TRBV6-5 | 14 | CASSTASGNYGYTF | TGTGCCAGCAGTACCGCGTCGGGTAACTATGGCTACACCTTC
TRBJ2-2 | . | TRBD1 | TRBV5-6 | 16 | CASSFLGQGYTGELFF | TGTGCCAGCAGCTTTCTGGGACAGGGATACACCGGGGAGCTGTTTTTT
TRBJ2-3 | few | TRBD2 | TRBV6-5 | 15 | CASRGIAGGTDTQYF | TGTGCCAGCAGGGGGATAGCGGGGGGCACAGATACGCAGTATTTT
TRBJ1-5 | . | . | TRBV12-3/TRBV12-4 | 13 | CASTKGGWQPQHF | TGTGCCAGCACGAAAGGAGGCTGGCAGCCCCAGCATTTT
TRBJ2-2 | . | . | TRBV12-3/TRBV12-4 | 11 | CASSPLRELFF | TGTGCCAGCAGCCCCCTACGAGAGCTGTTTTTT
TRBJ1-6 | . | TRBD1 | TRBV28 | 16 | CASSLRQGQGLSPLHF | TGTGCCAGCAGTTTGCGGCAGGGACAGGGCTTGTCACCCCTCCACTTT
TRBJ1-1 | . | . | TRBV6-2/TRBV6-3 | 15 | CASSYSGAGSTEAFF | TGTGCCAGCAGTTACTCTGGGGCTGGGTCCACTGAAGCTTTCTTT
TRBJ1-4 | few | . | TRBV7-6 | 15 | CASSLVAGTNEKLFF | TGTGCCAGCAGCTTAGTTGCGGGGACTAATGAAAAACTGTTTTTT
TRBJ2-5 | . | . | TRBV24-1 | 17 | CATSDAARVLGQETQYF | TGTGCCACCAGTGACGCTGCCAGGGTCCTGGGCCAAGAGACCCAGTACTTC
TRBJ2-1 | . | . | TRBV21-1 | 16 | CASSKGTGQGEGEQFF | TGTGCCAGCAGCAAAGGAACGGGACAGGGGGAGGGTGAGCAGTTCTTC
TRBJ2-2 | few | . | TRBV11-3 | 14 | CASSSRDNTGELFF | TGTGCCAGCAGCTCGCGGGATAACACCGGGGAGCTGTTTTTT
TRBJ1-2 | . | TRBD1 | TRBV24-1 | 16 | CATSERETDRVYGYTF | TGTGCCACCAGTGAAAGAGAAACGGACAGGGTATATGGCTACACCTTC
TRBJ1-1 | few | TRBD1 | TRBV29-1 | 13 | CSVPEQGATEAFF | TGCAGCGTTCCGGAACAGGGGGCAACTGAAGCTTTCTTT
TRBJ1-1 | . | TRBD1 | TRBV28 | 13 | CASGTGRSTEAFF | TGTGCCAGCGGGACAGGCAGATCTACCGAAGCTTTCTTT
TRBJ2-5 | . | TRBD2 | TRBV11-1 | 14 | CASSFGGSEETQYF | TGTGCCAGCAGCTTCGGGGGGTCGGAAGAGACCCAGTACTTC
TRBJ2-3 | . | . | TRBV3-1/TRBV3-2 | 14 | CASSLGQGTDTQYF | TGTGCCAGCAGCCTGGGTCAGGGCACAGATACGCAGTATTTT
TRBJ2-3 | . | . | TRBV14 | 17 | CASSLYPSGVEVDTQYF | TGTGCCAGCAGCCTCTACCCCAGCGGAGTCGAGGTGGATACGCAGTATTTT
TRBJ1-6 | . | . | TRBV11-2 | 16 | CASSSPLGRFNSPLHF | TGTGCCAGCAGCTCTCCCTTGGGGCGCTTTAATTCACCCCTCCACTTT
TRBJ1-6 | . | . | TRBV27 | 16 | CASSDQGQGYNSPLHF | TGTGCCAGCAGTGATCAGGGGCAAGGCTATAATTCACCCCTCCACTTT
TRBJ2-2 | once | . | TRBV30 | 15 | CAWRVGQRYTGELFF | TGTGCCTGGAGAGTAGGACAGCGGTACACCGGGGAGCTGTTTTTT